The rows below give T cell receptor beta chains drawn from one sample of a study of control samples from healthy donors and cancer patients. The table came from immunoSEQ multiplex PCR; TCRdb's copy has only in-frame clones and leaves some out. This repertoire shows tens of thousands of clones, more than 80% found once; its top ten account for around 14%. The specimen was blood. These TCRs come from a man aged 55 to 70 in good health. Each CDR3 is given with its conserved first and last residue. The D gene is left open where the match is weak. Where a row states a size, it is once, few, many or the class of an expanded clone; other rows omit it.

>NA|TRBJ2-3|TRBV6-6|NA
CASSYLTDTQYF
TGTGCCAGCAGTTACTTAACAGATACGCAGTATTTT
>NA|TRBJ1-6|TRBV6-6|NA
CASSTTGISPLHF
TGTGCCAGCAGCACAACAGGGATTTCACCCCTCCACTTT
>NA|TRBJ2-7|TRBV7-9|NA
CASSPSRGYYEQYF
TGTGCCAGCAGCCCCTCCAGGGGTTACTACGAGCAGTACTTC
>NA|TRBJ1-1|TRBV5-1|NA
CASMNIGGLNTEAFF
TGCGCCAGCATGAATATCGGGGGATTGAATACTGAAGCTTTCTTT
>NA|TRBJ2-2|TRBV24-1|NA
CATSDSLLSDPGQVNTGELFF
TGTGCCACCAGTGATTCACTCCTTAGTGACCCGGGACAAGTGAACACCGGGGAGCTGTTTTTT
>NA|TRBJ2-5|TRBV19|NA
CASSKQGWGETQYF
TGTGCCAGTAGTAAACAGGGTTGGGGGGAGACCCAGTACTTC
>TRBD1|TRBJ2-1|TRBV29-1|NA
CSVEGQYNEQFF
TGCAGCGTTGAGGGACAGTACAATGAGCAGTTCTTC
>NA|TRBJ1-2|TRBV2|NA
CASSEEPQRGYGYTF
TGTGCCAGCAGTGAGGAACCCCAACGAGGCTATGGCTACACCTTC
>TRBD1|TRBJ1-6|TRBV19|NA
CASSWKTGTNSPLHF
TGTGCCAGTAGCTGGAAGACAGGGACTAATTCACCCCTCCACTTT
>NA|TRBJ2-1|TRBV12-3/TRBV12-4|NA
CASTRTTNNEQFF
TGTGCCAGCACCAGGACTACCAACAATGAGCAGTTCTTC
>NA|TRBJ1-2|TRBV6-5|NA
CASSGGPNYGYTF
TGTGCCAGCAGCGGGGGTCCTAACTATGGCTACACCTTC
>TRBD1|TRBJ2-7|TRBV7-2|NA
CASSYTGGYEQYF
TGTGCCAGCAGCTACACAGGGGGCTACGAGCAGTACTTC
>NA|TRBJ1-4|TRBV5-1|NA
CASSPTGISNEKLFF
TGCGCCAGCAGTCCTACCGGGATATCTAATGAAAAACTGTTTTTT
>NA|TRBJ2-2|TRBV29-1|few
CSAHGTTNTGELFF
TGCAGCGCCCACGGGACAACTAACACCGGGGAGCTGTTTTTT
>NA|TRBJ2-1|TRBV12-3/TRBV12-4|NA
CASSYRNEQFF
TGTGCCAGCAGTTATAGGAATGAGCAGTTCTTC